This is a list of T cell receptor beta chains from one sample in a study of blood T cell repertoires in COVID-19. Assay used: immunoSEQ multiplex PCR; TCRdb lists only in-frame clones, some missing. The sample shows about 50,000 clones, almost 80% of them seen only once. Material for sequencing was PBMCs or T cells enriched from blood (not recorded which). These TCRs come from a woman aged 45-59 years with acute COVID-19. The CDR3 runs from the conserved cysteine through the conserved F or W. Each record gives: clone size, V gene, D gene, J gene, CDR3 protein, CDR3 DNA. D genes are given only for firm matches. Not every row has a clone size; where given, it reads once, few, many or a size class.

clone_size: .; v_call: TRBV19; d_call: .; j_call: TRBJ2-5; cdr3_aa: CASRGVGRQETQYF; cdr3_nt: TGTGCCAGTAGAGGGGTGGGGCGGCAAGAGACCCAGTACTTC
clone_size: .; v_call: TRBV7-2; d_call: .; j_call: TRBJ2-7; cdr3_aa: CASSHPDTLAYEQYF; cdr3_nt: TGTGCCAGCAGCCATCCGGACACTCTGGCCTACGAGCAGTACTTC
clone_size: .; v_call: TRBV19; d_call: TRBD1; j_call: TRBJ1-4; cdr3_aa: CASSINQGAMAEKLFF; cdr3_nt: TGTGCCAGTAGTATAAACCAGGGGGCTATGGCGGAAAAACTGTTTTTT
clone_size: .; v_call: TRBV3-1/TRBV3-2; d_call: TRBD2; j_call: TRBJ2-3; cdr3_aa: CASSQFSGGASTDTQYF; cdr3_nt: TGTGCCAGCAGCCAATTTAGCGGGGGGGCTAGCACAGATACGCAGTATTTT
clone_size: .; v_call: TRBV3-1/TRBV3-2; d_call: .; j_call: TRBJ2-5; cdr3_aa: CASSPTTRAGTNQETQYF; cdr3_nt: TGTGCCAGCAGCCCGACGACTCGAGCGGGTACCAACCAAGAGACCCAGTACTTC
clone_size: .; v_call: TRBV2; d_call: .; j_call: TRBJ1-5; cdr3_aa: CASSDQGGGNQPQHF; cdr3_nt: TGTGCCAGCAGTGATCAGGGTGGGGGCAATCAGCCCCAGCATTTT
clone_size: .; v_call: TRBV27; d_call: TRBD1; j_call: TRBJ1-2; cdr3_aa: CASSSYSISQGAAGYTF; cdr3_nt: TGTGCCAGCAGTTCTTACTCAATTTCCCAGGGGGCGGCTGGCTACACCTTC
clone_size: .; v_call: TRBV7-6; d_call: TRBD2; j_call: TRBJ2-1; cdr3_aa: CASRLAGVLGEQFF; cdr3_nt: TGTGCCAGCAGGCTAGCGGGGGTGCTTGGAGAGCAGTTCTTC
clone_size: .; v_call: TRBV5-1; d_call: TRBD1; j_call: TRBJ1-3; cdr3_aa: CASKPGQGFGRSGNTIYF; cdr3_nt: TGCGCCAGCAAACCGGGACAGGGGTTTGGCCGCTCTGGAAACACCATATATTTT
clone_size: .; v_call: TRBV10-2; d_call: TRBD2; j_call: TRBJ2-3; cdr3_aa: CAGSGGTAGTQYF; cdr3_nt: TGCGCCGGGTCCGGGGGGACCGCCGGTACGCAGTATTTT
clone_size: .; v_call: TRBV5-1; d_call: TRBD1; j_call: TRBJ2-4; cdr3_aa: CASSFGQALAKNIQYF; cdr3_nt: TGCGCCAGCAGCTTTGGACAGGCCCTAGCCAAAAACATTCAGTACTTC
clone_size: .; v_call: TRBV19; d_call: .; j_call: TRBJ2-1; cdr3_aa: CASSIMARLSYNEQFF; cdr3_nt: TGTGCCAGTAGTATTATGGCTAGGCTCTCCTACAATGAGCAGTTCTTC
clone_size: .; v_call: TRBV7-9; d_call: TRBD1; j_call: TRBJ1-4; cdr3_aa: CASRTSGTENEKLFF; cdr3_nt: TGTGCCAGCAGGACCTCAGGGACAGAAAATGAAAAACTGTTTTTT
clone_size: .; v_call: TRBV19; d_call: TRBD1; j_call: TRBJ1-6; cdr3_aa: CASSIGQGNSPLHF; cdr3_nt: TGTGCCAGTAGTATTGGACAGGGGAATTCACCCCTCCACTTT
clone_size: .; v_call: TRBV3-1/TRBV3-2; d_call: TRBD1; j_call: TRBJ1-4; cdr3_aa: CASSKGQENEKLFF; cdr3_nt: TGTGCCAGCAGTAAGGGACAGGAGAATGAAAAACTGTTTTTT
clone_size: few; v_call: TRBV7-2; d_call: .; j_call: TRBJ1-1; cdr3_aa: CASSRTLAKDTEAFF; cdr3_nt: TGTGCCAGCAGCCGGACACTAGCCAAGGACACTGAAGCTTTCTTT
clone_size: few; v_call: TRBV7-2; d_call: TRBD1; j_call: TRBJ1-4; cdr3_aa: CASSFQGANEKLFF; cdr3_nt: TGTGCCAGCAGCTTTCAGGGGGCTAATGAAAAACTGTTTTTT
clone_size: few; v_call: TRBV29-1; d_call: .; j_call: TRBJ1-1; cdr3_aa: CSSPARGPMNTEAFF; cdr3_nt: TGCAGTAGCCCCGCTCGGGGTCCAATGAACACTGAAGCTTTCTTT
clone_size: .; v_call: TRBV5-6; d_call: .; j_call: TRBJ1-3; cdr3_aa: CASSTVKTASGNTIYF; cdr3_nt: TGTGCCAGCAGCACGGTTAAGACAGCCTCTGGAAACACCATATATTTT
clone_size: .; v_call: TRBV5-1; d_call: .; j_call: TRBJ1-1; cdr3_aa: CASSRQRNTEAFF; cdr3_nt: TGCGCCAGCAGCCGACAGAGAAACACTGAAGCTTTCTTT
clone_size: few; v_call: TRBV7-3; d_call: TRBD2; j_call: TRBJ2-1; cdr3_aa: CASSPIAGGHENEQFF; cdr3_nt: TGTGCCAGCAGCCCGATAGCGGGGGGTCATGAAAATGAGCAGTTCTTC
clone_size: .; v_call: TRBV11-2; d_call: .; j_call: TRBJ1-1; cdr3_aa: CASSYGYSGNTEAFF; cdr3_nt: TGTGCCAGCAGCTACGGGTACTCGGGGAACACTGAAGCTTTCTTT
clone_size: .; v_call: TRBV6-1; d_call: .; j_call: TRBJ2-7; cdr3_aa: CASSEENGLTYEQYF; cdr3_nt: TGTGCCAGCAGTGAAGAAAACGGTTTGACCTACGAGCAGTACTTC
clone_size: .; v_call: TRBV2; d_call: .; j_call: TRBJ1-3; cdr3_aa: CASKRVGNTIYF; cdr3_nt: TGTGCCAGCAAGAGGGTTGGAAACACCATATATTTT
clone_size: .; v_call: TRBV19; d_call: .; j_call: TRBJ1-6; cdr3_aa: CASKGDGNSPLHF; cdr3_nt: TGTGCCAGTAAAGGGGATGGTAATTCACCCCTCCACTTT
clone_size: few; v_call: TRBV21-1; d_call: .; j_call: TRBJ1-5; cdr3_aa: CASSNGRGSTGELSNQPQHF; cdr3_nt: TGTGCCAGCAGCAACGGCCGTGGTTCGACAGGGGAGTTAAGTAATCAGCCCCAGCATTTT
clone_size: .; v_call: TRBV19; d_call: TRBD1; j_call: TRBJ2-3; cdr3_aa: CASGRGQATDTQYF; cdr3_nt: TGTGCCAGCGGAAGGGGACAGGCCACAGATACGCAGTATTTT
clone_size: once; v_call: TRBV5-8; d_call: .; j_call: TRBJ1-1; cdr3_aa: CASSLEGEFYTEAFF; cdr3_nt: TGTGCCAGCAGCTTGGAGGGGGAGTTTTACACTGAAGCTTTCTTT
clone_size: .; v_call: TRBV7-3; d_call: .; j_call: TRBJ1-5; cdr3_aa: CASSLETADNQPQHF; cdr3_nt: TGTGCCAGCAGCTTAGAGACAGCCGATAATCAGCCCCAGCATTTT
clone_size: few; v_call: TRBV2; d_call: .; j_call: TRBJ2-3; cdr3_aa: CASGRATDTQYF; cdr3_nt: TGTGCCAGCGGGAGAGCCACAGATACGCAGTATTTT
clone_size: few; v_call: TRBV6-5; d_call: TRBD1; j_call: TRBJ1-2; cdr3_aa: CASSFLRTGGTYGYTF; cdr3_nt: TGTGCCAGCAGTTTTCTCCGGACAGGGGGGACCTATGGCTACACCTTC
clone_size: .; v_call: TRBV6-5; d_call: TRBD1; j_call: TRBJ1-5; cdr3_aa: CASRPNRGHQPQHF; cdr3_nt: TGTGCCAGCAGACCAAACAGGGGGCATCAGCCCCAGCATTTT
clone_size: once; v_call: TRBV7-6; d_call: .; j_call: TRBJ2-2; cdr3_aa: CASSSRAAGELFF; cdr3_nt: TGTGCCAGCAGCTCGAGAGCGGCCGGGGAGCTGTTTTTT
clone_size: .; v_call: TRBV18; d_call: TRBD1; j_call: TRBJ2-3; cdr3_aa: CASSSGQGQPDTQYF; cdr3_nt: TGTGCCAGCTCATCAGGACAGGGGCAACCAGATACGCAGTATTTT
clone_size: .; v_call: TRBV28; d_call: .; j_call: TRBJ1-1; cdr3_aa: CASSLWRTLNTEAFF; cdr3_nt: TGTGCCAGCAGTTTATGGCGGACACTGAACACTGAAGCTTTCTTT
clone_size: .; v_call: TRBV6-2/TRBV6-3; d_call: TRBD1; j_call: TRBJ1-2; cdr3_aa: CASSYSYRQGVSYGYTF; cdr3_nt: TGTGCCAGCAGTTACTCATACCGACAGGGGGTTAGCTATGGCTACACCTTC
clone_size: .; v_call: TRBV5-1; d_call: TRBD1; j_call: TRBJ2-1; cdr3_aa: CASSLDRGQNEQFF; cdr3_nt: TGCGCCAGCAGCTTGGACAGGGGGCAGAATGAGCAGTTCTTC
clone_size: .; v_call: TRBV5-1; d_call: .; j_call: TRBJ2-5; cdr3_aa: CASSLDFDRYQETQYF; cdr3_nt: TGCGCCAGCAGCTTGGACTTCGACAGGTACCAAGAGACCCAGTACTTC
clone_size: .; v_call: TRBV11-3; d_call: TRBD2; j_call: TRBJ2-1; cdr3_aa: CASSSFSGGAGEQFF; cdr3_nt: TGTGCCAGCAGCTCTTTTAGCGGGGGGGCCGGTGAGCAGTTCTTC
clone_size: .; v_call: TRBV12-5; d_call: TRBD1; j_call: TRBJ1-3; cdr3_aa: CASGINQGALSGNTIYF; cdr3_nt: TGTGCTAGTGGTATAAACCAGGGGGCATTATCTGGAAACACCATATATTTT
clone_size: .; v_call: TRBV21-1; d_call: .; j_call: TRBJ2-7; cdr3_aa: CASSKDVDSTYEQYF; cdr3_nt: TGTGCCAGCAGCAAAGACGTGGACAGCACCTACGAGCAGTACTTC
clone_size: .; v_call: TRBV10-1; d_call: TRBD2; j_call: TRBJ2-1; cdr3_aa: CASAWTSGGPSGQFF; cdr3_nt: TGCGCCAGCGCGTGGACTAGCGGGGGCCCGTCCGGGCAGTTCTTC
clone_size: few; v_call: TRBV9; d_call: TRBD2; j_call: TRBJ2-5; cdr3_aa: CASSVGRTSGGEETQYF; cdr3_nt: TGTGCCAGCAGCGTAGGAAGGACTAGCGGGGGGGAAGAGACCCAGTACTTC
clone_size: .; v_call: TRBV19; d_call: TRBD1; j_call: TRBJ1-5; cdr3_aa: CASSHRRQGDQPQHF; cdr3_nt: TGTGCCAGTAGTCATAGGAGACAGGGAGATCAGCCCCAGCATTTT
clone_size: .; v_call: TRBV19; d_call: .; j_call: TRBJ2-5; cdr3_aa: CASSNLQETQYF; cdr3_nt: TGTGCCAGTAGTAACCTTCAGGAGACCCAGTACTTC
clone_size: once; v_call: TRBV5-1; d_call: TRBD2; j_call: TRBJ2-5; cdr3_aa: CASSLVAGETQYF; cdr3_nt: TGCGCCAGCAGCTTGGTAGCGGGGGAGACCCAGTACTTC
clone_size: .; v_call: TRBV6-5; d_call: .; j_call: TRBJ2-7; cdr3_aa: CASSYSYRVPEQYF; cdr3_nt: TGTGCCAGCAGTTACTCATACAGGGTACCCGAGCAGTACTTC
clone_size: .; v_call: TRBV5-1; d_call: TRBD1; j_call: TRBJ1-2; cdr3_aa: CASSLGDSNNYGYTF; cdr3_nt: TGCGCCAGCAGCTTGGGGGACAGTAATAACTATGGCTACACCTTC
clone_size: .; v_call: TRBV5-8; d_call: TRBD1; j_call: TRBJ2-7; cdr3_aa: CASSLGTGAYEQYF; cdr3_nt: TGTGCCAGCAGCTTGGGGACAGGGGCCTACGAGCAGTACTTC
clone_size: .; v_call: TRBV6-6; d_call: .; j_call: TRBJ1-3; cdr3_aa: CASSPRGGGGRRGRGTPGNTIYF; cdr3_nt: TGTGCCAGCAGTCCCCGTGGCGGAGGTGGGCGGCGGGGGAGGGGGACCCCTGGAAACACCATATATTTT
clone_size: .; v_call: TRBV5-1; d_call: .; j_call: TRBJ1-1; cdr3_aa: CASSSTGTTTEAFF; cdr3_nt: TGCGCCAGCAGCTCGACCGGGACTACGACTGAAGCTTTCTTT
clone_size: .; v_call: TRBV7-9; d_call: TRBD1; j_call: TRBJ1-2; cdr3_aa: CASSPRDRIVHGYTF; cdr3_nt: TGTGCCAGCAGCCCGAGGGACAGGATCGTTCATGGCTACACCTTC
clone_size: .; v_call: TRBV4-1; d_call: .; j_call: TRBJ1-2; cdr3_aa: CASSQDTGVGGYTF; cdr3_nt: TGCGCCAGCAGCCAAGATACGGGGGTAGGCGGCTACACCTTC
clone_size: .; v_call: TRBV18; d_call: .; j_call: TRBJ1-4; cdr3_aa: CASAAATNEKLFF; cdr3_nt: TGTGCCAGCGCGGCCGCAACTAATGAAAAACTGTTTTTT
clone_size: once; v_call: TRBV27; d_call: .; j_call: TRBJ2-7; cdr3_aa: CASSLRFGGVSHEQYF; cdr3_nt: TGTGCCAGCAGTTTAAGATTCGGAGGGGTGAGCCACGAGCAGTACTTC
clone_size: .; v_call: TRBV11-2; d_call: .; j_call: TRBJ2-7; cdr3_aa: CASSPGTSTYEQYF; cdr3_nt: TGTGCCAGCAGTCCCGGGACTTCTACCTACGAGCAGTACTTC